Each of the 20 T cell receptor beta chains below was sequenced from the same sample in a study of blood T cells in healthy people across ages. A second PCR of 7 to 11 cycles used a sample-barcoded 5' primer and a J-beta primer mix. TCRdb fed the 5' RACE reads into MiXCR, producing one record per CDR3 protein. The data show approximately 1,700,000 distinct CDR3 sequences, 35% to 50% seen once. Sequenced material: blood. These receptors all come from a human donor in good health.

V gene TRBV29-1 combines with J gene TRBJ2-7; D uncertain. Germline V CDR1 and CDR2: SQVTM, ANQGSEA. V shed 1 base and J shed 0 bases, with 10 bases lying between them. CDR3 length equals 14 residues. For the CDR3, the DNA is TGCAGCGTTGAAGGGCGGTTGGGCTCCTACGAGCAGTACTTC. It codes for CSVEGRLGSYEQYF.

This sequence joins TRBV29-1 and TRBJ1-5; no clear D gene. The J call may be wrong; the DNA end is better matched by TRBJ2-3. The CDR3 covers 10 residues. Germline V CDR1 and CDR2: SQVTM, ANQGSEA. The CDR3 DNA reads TGCAGCGTTGGATCTCAGCCCCAGTATTTT. Its translation is CSVGSQPQYF.

This clonotype was counted between two and nine times. The rearrangement joins TRBV20-1 to TRBJ2-1; D call uncertain. Trimming took 7 bases from V and 4 from J, leaving 8 bases between them. The CDR3 contains 11 residues. Germline CDR1 DFQATT, CDR2 SNEGSKA (reference sequence). The CDR3 bases are TGCAGTGGTTTGCGATACAATGAGCAGTTCTTC. Translation: CSGLRYNEQFF.

The CDR3 loop is CASSPGKSDYGYTF. In nucleotides, the CDR3 is TGCGCCAGCTCCCCCGGGAAAAGTGACTATGGCTACACCTTC. The V call is TRBV5-1, the J call TRBJ1-2, with D hard to call. Germline CDR1 and CDR2: SGHRS and YFSETQ. The CDR3 is 14 amino acids. V dropped 7 bases and J dropped 3 bases, with 16 bases sitting between them.

The V gene is TRBV20-1, the J gene TRBJ2-7; the match to TRBD2 covers 11 bases. Germline assignment: CDR1 DFQATT and CDR2 SNEGSKA (reference sequence). V shed 0 bases, J shed 0 bases, and the junction held 7 bases outside the gene matches. This CDR3 spans 17 amino acids. CDR3: CSARDWKTSGVSYEQYF. CDR3 sequence (DNA): TGCAGTGCTAGAGATTGGAAGACTAGCGGGGTCTCCTACGAGCAGTACTTC.

This clonotype was seen a few times. The CDR3 DNA reads TGTGCCAGCAGTTACGGGGCGAACACCGGGGAGCTGTTTTTT. It specifies CASSYGANTGELFF. The chain is built from TRBV6-5 and TRBJ2-2; D is unclear. The CDR3 sequence is 14 residues long. CDR1 and CDR2 from the germline V gene are MNHEY and SVGAGI. V lost 2 bases and J lost 0, with 4 bases in between.

This clonotype was observed a handful of times. The chain employs TRBV5-1 and TRBJ2-1; TRBD1 matches at 10 bases. Germline V gene data show CDR1 as SGHRS and CDR2 as YFSETQ. The CDR3 is 16 residues long. V shed 4 bases and J 6 bases; nucleotides not matched to a gene: 10. CDR3 in amino acids: CASSPQPRDRGNEQFF. CDR3 DNA sequence: TGCGCCAGCAGCCCCCAACCTCGGGACAGGGGCAATGAGCAGTTCTTC.

The chain is built from TRBV20-1 and TRBJ2-5, with D hard to call. Germline loops: CDR1 DFQATT, CDR2 SNEGSKA (reference sequence). V lost 0 bases, J lost 1 base, and 12 bases lay in between. The CDR3 runs 15 residues. CDR3 DNA sequence: TGCAGTGCTAGAGAGCGGCGGCGCCCCCAAGAGACCCAGTACTTC. Protein product: CSARERRRPQETQYF.

The chain combines TRBV29-1 with TRBJ1-2, with 9 bases fitting TRBD1. The length of the CDR3 is 13 residues. The V gene end was trimmed by 7 bases and the J gene end by 6 bases; junction bases not matched to a gene: 9. The germline gives CDR1 SQVTM, CDR2 ANQGSEA. CDR3 nucleotides: TGCAGCGCCAGTCCGGGACAGGGAAATGGCTACACCTTC. Translated, it gives CSASPGQGNGYTF. Drawing the rest from reference TRBV29-1 and TRBJ1-2, the complete variable domain is SAVISQKPSRDICQRGTSLTIQCQVDSQVTMMFWYRQQPGQSLTLIATANQGSEATYESGFVIDKFPISRPNLTFSTLTVSNMSPEDSSIYLCSASPGQGNGYTFGSGTRLTVV.

V usage is TRBV11-2 and J usage is TRBJ1-1, with D maybe TRBD1 (6 bases). Germline V gene sequence: CDR1 SGHAT, CDR2 FQNNGV. The CDR3 is 20 residues long. Trimming shortened V by 0 bases and J by 1 base, and 24 bases separated the two germline ends. The CDR3 is CASSLDLGWAGWGQNTEAFF. CDR3 DNA: TGTGCCAGCAGCTTAGATCTCGGTTGGGCAGGGTGGGGGCAGAACACTGAAGCTTTCTTT.

In this sample, this clonotype turned up once. V gene TRBV6-5 combines with J gene TRBJ2-1; D is uncertain. Trimming took 6 bases from V and 4 from J, leaving 13 bases between them. The CDR3 length is 14 residues. Germline V CDR1 and CDR2: MNHEY, SVGAGI. CDR3 sequence reads: CASSKDPTYNEQFF. The CDR3 DNA reads TGTGCCAGCAGCAAGGACCCTACTTACAATGAGCAGTTCTTC.

The CDR3 reads CASSASVQPQHF. In DNA form, the CDR3 reads TGTGCCAGCAGTGCGTCTGTGCAGCCCCAGCATTTT. J is TRBJ1-5 and V is TRBV2; unclear D gene. CDR3 length: 12 residues. Germline V gene data show CDR1 as SNHLY and CDR2 as FYNNEI. V was shortened by 4 bases and J by 7 bases, with 8 bases between the two germline ends.

This clonotype was detected a few times. The chain carries TRBV20-1 and TRBJ2-7; 8 nucleotides match TRBD1. The CDR3 runs to 14 residues. J was trimmed by 2 bases and V by 6 bases; bases with no gene match: 9. The germline V gene has CDR1 DFQATT and CDR2 SNEGSKA (reference sequence). In nucleotides, the CDR3 is TGCAGTGCCAAGATGACAGGGGTACCCTACGAGCAGTACTTC. Amino acid sequence: CSAKMTGVPYEQYF.

This clonotype has only one observation. The chain uses TRBV7-2 and TRBJ2-1, with TRBD1 as a possible D gene (5 bases). CDR1 SGHTA and CDR2 FQGNSA come from the germline V gene. This CDR3 spans 14 amino acids. V gave up 2 bases and J gave up 8 bases, with 13 bases separating them. CDR3 region: CASSLPLGADEQFF. DNA for the CDR3: TGTGCCAGCAGCTTACCCCTTGGGGCAGATGAGCAGTTCTTC.

This clonotype showed up just a few times. This chain connects TRBV20-1 to TRBJ1-1, with D possibly matching TRBD1 (5 bases). This CDR3 has 14 amino acids. Germline V gene data show CDR1 as DFQATT and CDR2 as SNEGSKA (reference sequence). The V and J ends lost 4 bases and 1 base respectively, with 13 bases between them. The chain's CDR3 is CSAKPGPGNTEAFF. In DNA form, the CDR3 reads TGCAGTGCTAAACCAGGGCCCGGGAACACTGAAGCTTTCTTT.

The rearrangement links TRBV20-1 to TRBJ2-7; D is possibly TRBD2 (5 bases). V dropped 5 bases and J dropped 5 bases, with 13 bases sitting between them. The CDR3 length is 12 residues. Germline CDR1 DFQATT, CDR2 SNEGSKA (reference sequence). This CDR3 reads CSADRGYDEQYF. As DNA, the CDR3 is TGCAGTGCTGATAGAGGGTATGACGAGCAGTACTTC.

The chain recombines TRBV13 with TRBJ2-2; no clear D. The CDR3 covers 14 residues. The germline V gene encodes CDR1 PRHDT and CDR2 FYEKMQ (reference sequence). The V end lost 5 bases, the J end lost 6 bases, and 13 bases lay between the germline ends. The CDR3 loop reads CASSPTFGAGELFF. The CDR3, as DNA: TGTGCCAGCAGCCCTACCTTTGGGGCCGGGGAGCTGTTTTTT.

For this clonotype: The germline gene is not matched at one end of the junction; a read error may be the cause. This chain joins TRBV2 and TRBJ1-4; D call uncertain. Germline V CDR1 and CDR2: SNHLY, FYNNEI. The CDR3 runs 11 residues. CDR3 loop: CASGRGERLFF. The CDR3 DNA sequence: TGTGCCAGCGGGCGGGGAGAAAGACTGTTTTTT.

This chain links TRBV27 with TRBJ1-5; 9 nucleotides agree with TRBD1. V was pared by 4 bases and J by 5 bases, with 3 bases of the junction left unmatched. The CDR3 is made up of 14 amino acids. Germline V gene sequence: CDR1 MNHEY, CDR2 SMNVEV (reference sequence). CDR3 region: CASSCGQGHQPQHF. CDR3 nucleotide sequence: TGTGCCAGCAGTTGCGGACAGGGGCATCAGCCCCAGCATTTT.

This clonotype appeared a few times. The CDR3: CASSFIGGQLGADTQYF. The CDR3 coding sequence is TGTGCCAGCAGCTTCATTGGGGGGCAGCTCGGGGCGGATACGCAGTATTTT. This chain connects TRBV7-2 to TRBJ2-3; either TRBD1 or TRBD2 may supply D (6 bases each). CDR1 is SGHTA, CDR2 FQGNSA, per germline. This CDR3 comprises 17 residues. V lost 3 bases and J 6 bases, leaving 22 bases between the germline ends.